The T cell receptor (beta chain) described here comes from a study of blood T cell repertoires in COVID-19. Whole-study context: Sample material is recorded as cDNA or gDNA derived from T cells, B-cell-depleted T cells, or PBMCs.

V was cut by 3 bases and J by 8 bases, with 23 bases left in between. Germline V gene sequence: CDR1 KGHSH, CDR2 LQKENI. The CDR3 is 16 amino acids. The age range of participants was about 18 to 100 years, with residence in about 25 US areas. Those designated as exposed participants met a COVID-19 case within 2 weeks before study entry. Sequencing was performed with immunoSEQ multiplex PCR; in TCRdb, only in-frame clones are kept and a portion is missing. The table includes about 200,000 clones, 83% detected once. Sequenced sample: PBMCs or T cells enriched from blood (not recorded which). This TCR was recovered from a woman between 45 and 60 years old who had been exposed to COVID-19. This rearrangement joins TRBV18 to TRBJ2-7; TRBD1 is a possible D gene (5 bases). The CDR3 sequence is CASSPEMTASLGKQYF. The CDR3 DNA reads TGTGCCAGCTCACCTGAGATGACAGCCTCCCTTGGTAAGCAGTACTTC.